Each of the 30 T cell receptor beta chains below was sequenced from the same sample in a study of blood T cell repertoires in COVID-19 (dated by TCRdb to 2018 to 2020). Library preparation was by the immunoSEQ multiplex PCR assay. Held by TCRdb, this immuneACCESS table contains in-frame sequences only and omits some clones. Under half of the omission traces to an unresolved V gene where checked; the cause of the rest is unknown. The sample includes 200,000 or so clones, with 75% to 90% observed a single time. The ten biggest clones cover under 2.5% of the sample. Sequenced sample: peripheral blood. Source of these receptors: a man aged 65 to 79 with active or convalescent COVID-19.

A few counts support this clone. The chain carries TRBV2 and TRBJ1-5; 12 bases line up with TRBD1. CDR3 length equals 16 residues. Losses at the gene ends were 6 bases for V and 5 bases for J; bases not matched to a gene: 8. Germline V gives CDR1 SNHLY, CDR2 FYNNEI. DNA for the CDR3: TGTGCCAGCAGACTTGGCGGGACAGGGGGCCATCAGCCCCAGCATTTT. Translation gives CASRLGGTGGHQPQHF.

The V call is TRBV30, the J call TRBJ1-1; the D gene is possibly TRBD1 (5 bases). The CDR3 length is 13 residues. Trimming removed 1 base from V and 0 bases from J, with 6 bases in between. Germline CDR1 is GTSNPN and CDR2 is SVGIG (reference sequence). The CDR3: CAWSDRMNTEAFF. As DNA, the CDR3 is TGTGCCTGGAGTGACAGGATGAACACTGAAGCTTTCTTT.

V gene TRBV12-3 or TRBV12-4 combines with J gene TRBJ2-7; TRBD2 might be the D (6 bases). This CDR3 is 12 amino acids long. With 3 bases removed from V and 4 bases from J, the gap between germline ends came to 7 bases. The CDR3 loop reads CASSFGGYEQYF. The CDR3 DNA reads TGTGCCAGCAGTTTCGGGGGTTACGAGCAGTACTTC.

The J gene is TRBJ2-1, the V gene TRBV6-2 or TRBV6-3, with TRBD2 matching 10 bases. Germline CDR1 MNHEY, CDR2 SVGEGT. The V and J ends lost 0 bases and 1 base, in that order; junction bases with no gene match: 6. The CDR3 extends over 18 amino acids. The CDR3 reads CASSYSSGGMRSYNEQFF. CDR3 sequence (DNA): TGTGCCAGCAGTTACTCTAGCGGGGGGATGAGATCCTACAATGAGCAGTTCTTC.

The V call is TRBV2, the J call TRBJ1-2, with D hard to call. V shed 3 bases and J shed 4 bases, with 12 bases lying between them. Looked up from germline, CDR1 is SNHLY and CDR2 is FYNNEI. CDR3 size: 14 residues. CDR3 DNA sequence: TGTGCCAGCAGTGAGGGCAGCCTGAGCTATGGCTACACCTTC. The encoded protein is CASSEGSLSYGYTF.

The V and J genes are TRBV28 and TRBJ2-5; 8 nucleotides line up with TRBD2. V was pared by 5 bases and J by 7 bases, with 6 bases of the junction left unmatched. The CDR3 consists of 13 residues. Germline V gene data show CDR1 as MDHEN and CDR2 as SYDVKM. The CDR3 sequence is CASSPPLAATQYF. CDR3 nucleotides: TGTGCCAGCAGTCCCCCACTAGCGGCGACCCAGTACTTC.

In its sample, this clone was seen a few times. V is TRBV5-6 and J is TRBJ2-7, with D maybe TRBD1 (6 bases). V lost 0 bases to trimming and J lost 2 bases, with 12 bases between them. Germline V gene data show CDR1 as SGHDT and CDR2 as YYEEEE. The CDR3 length is 15 residues. The CDR3 here is CASSLGGRGAYEQYF. The CDR3 DNA is TGTGCCAGCAGCTTGGGAGGCAGGGGTGCCTACGAGCAGTACTTC.

This rearrangement joins TRBV5-4 to TRBJ2-3, with D unclear. With 4 bases removed from V and 3 bases from J, the gap between germline ends came to 6 bases. The CDR3 has 12 residues. Per germline, CDR1 SGHNT and CDR2 YYREEE (reference sequence). The CDR3 coding sequence is TGTGCCAGCAGCCTGCGTACAGATACGCAGTATTTT. Protein: CASSLRTDTQYF.

The V call is TRBV10-3, the J call TRBJ2-2; 9 bases are shared with TRBD1. Looked up from germline, CDR1 is ENHRY and CDR2 is SYGVKD. With V trimmed by 6 bases and J by 4 bases, 3 bases remained unmatched. This CDR3 has 14 amino acids. The CDR3 loop reads CAIRGTGPTGELFF. CDR3 nucleotide sequence: TGTGCCATCAGAGGGACAGGGCCCACCGGGGAGCTGTTTTTT.

The rearrangement uses TRBV7-6 and TRBJ2-7, with 9 positions matching TRBD2. The CDR3 consists of 18 residues. The germline V gene has CDR1 SGHVS and CDR2 FNYEAQ. V gave up 11 bases and J gave up 0 bases; unmatched junction bases: 20. Written as DNA, the CDR3 is TGTGCCGGTGGAGGAGGGGCCCTGTGTAGCGGGAGCTCCTACGAGCAGTACTTC. Protein sequence: CAGGGGALCSGSSYEQYF.

The CDR3 loop is CAWGQGAPTEAFF. DNA for the CDR3: TGTGCCTGGGGACAGGGGGCGCCGACTGAAGCTTTCTTT. J is TRBJ1-1 and V is TRBV30; 11 bases match TRBD1. J was trimmed by 5 bases and V by 5 bases; bases with no gene match: 4. The CDR3 is 13 amino acids. CDR1 and CDR2 from the germline V gene are GTSNPN and SVGIG (reference sequence).

To note about this clone: The junction shows a germline mismatch at one end, possibly a read error. The chain has TRBV7-7 and TRBJ2-5; 9 nucleotides align to TRBD1. Germline-derived CDR1 and CDR2 are SSHAT and FNYEAQ (reference sequence). The CDR3 extends over 15 amino acids. CDR3: CASSSGTGQAETQYF. CDR3 sequence (DNA): TGTGCTAGCAGCTCTGGGACAGGGCAGGCGGAGACCCAGTACTTC.

The J gene is TRBJ1-2, the V gene TRBV7-2; D gene uncertain. This CDR3 is built from 13 residues. Trimming took 3 bases from V and 6 from J, leaving 11 bases between them. Germline CDR1 SGHTA, CDR2 FQGNSA. The CDR3 nucleotides are TGTGCCAGCAGCTTTGGTGGGCCTCATGGCTACACCTTC. This codes for CASSFGGPHGYTF.

There are a few counts of this clone. This rearrangement joins TRBV5-1 to TRBJ2-5, with D maybe TRBD2 (6 bases). The CDR3 covers 15 residues. V was clipped by 5 bases and J by 1 base, with 15 bases between them. From germline, CDR1 is SGHRS and CDR2 YFSETQ. CDR3 region: CASRAGPSGQETQYF. DNA of the CDR3: TGCGCCAGCAGGGCGGGGCCTTCGGGCCAAGAGACCCAGTACTTC.

In its sample, this clone was seen once. The chain links TRBV5-1 to TRBJ2-1; TRBD1 agrees at 10 bases. Trimming at V came to 1 base and at J to 7 bases, leaving 5 bases not matched to a gene. The CDR3 extends over 15 amino acids. Per the germline V gene, CDR1 is SGHRS and CDR2 is YFSETQ. CDR3 in amino acids: CASSLMGQGLNEQFF. CDR3 bases: TGCGCCAGCAGCTTGATGGGACAGGGGTTAAATGAGCAGTTCTTC.

This chain connects TRBV6-5 to TRBJ2-1; D might be TRBD2 (5 bases). Deletions cut 0 bases from V and 4 bases from J, with 7 bases between. The CDR3 is 14 amino acids. CDR1 and CDR2 (germline): MNHEY, SVGAGI. The DNA of the CDR3 is TGTGCCAGCAGTTACTCGAGGGAATACAATGAGCAGTTCTTC. Encoded protein: CASSYSREYNEQFF.

This clone has only one observation. V usage is TRBV11-2 and J usage is TRBJ1-6, with D hard to call. The CDR3 consists of 16 residues. V shed 5 bases and J shed 6 bases, with 17 bases lying between them. CDR1 and CDR2 (germline): SGHAT, FQNNGV. CDR3 sequence reads: CASSEFSRRLNSPLHF. Here the CDR3 DNA reads TGTGCCAGCAGCGAGTTCAGTAGGCGGCTTAATTCACCCCTCCACTTT.

The chain employs TRBV7-2 and TRBJ2-2, with 10 nucleotides matching TRBD1. The V and J ends lost 5 bases and 3 bases, in that order; junction bases with no gene match: 6. Germline CDR1 SGHTA, CDR2 FQGNSA. This CDR3 comprises 16 residues. The CDR3, as DNA: TGTGCCAGCAGCCCTGGACAGGGGGGAGACACCGGGGAGCTGTTTTTT. Encoded protein: CASSPGQGGDTGELFF.

The V and J genes are TRBV2 and TRBJ2-7; D might be TRBD1 (5 bases). V was pared by 7 bases and J by 2 bases, with 12 bases between. The CDR3 is 13 residues long. In germline, CDR1 is SNHLY, CDR2 FYNNEI. CDR3 DNA sequence: TGTGCCAGCACCCAGGGTACCCCCTACGAGCAGTACTTC. It specifies CASTQGTPYEQYF.

The genes are TRBV5-1 and TRBJ2-7; 8 bases map to TRBD2. With 4 bases clipped from V and 0 bases from J, the junction kept 15 bases outside the gene matches. The germline V gene encodes CDR1 SGHRS and CDR2 YFSETQ. CDR3 size: 18 residues. This CDR3 is CASSPGLFGGARSYEQYF. In DNA form, the CDR3 reads TGCGCCAGCAGCCCCGGACTCTTCGGGGGGGCCCGCTCCTACGAGCAGTACTTC. The entire variable domain, with the rest obtained from reference TRBV5-1 and TRBJ2-7, is as follows: KAGVTQTPRYLIKTRGQQVTLSCSPISGHRSVSWYQQTPGQGLQFLFEYFSETQRNKGNFPGRFSGRQFSNSRSEMNVSTLELGDSALYLCASSPGLFGGARSYEQYFGPGTRLTVT.

The chain has TRBV11-2 and TRBJ2-2, with D perhaps matching TRBD2 (5 bases). The germline V gene has CDR1 SGHAT and CDR2 FQNNGV. The germline V and J ends were trimmed by 6 bases and 1 base, with 12 bases remaining between them. The CDR3 is 15 amino acids. CDR3 amino acids: CASSPTSRNTGELFF. CDR3 DNA sequence: TGTGCCAGCAGTCCTACTAGTAGGAACACCGGGGAGCTGTTTTTT.

The chain recombines TRBV6-5 with TRBJ2-7, with D unclear. Germline V gene sequence: CDR1 MNHEY, CDR2 SVGAGI. The CDR3 totals 14 residues. The V and J ends lost 0 bases and 6 bases respectively, with 12 bases between them. CDR3 DNA: TGTGCCAGCAGTTACTCCGCCCCTTCTAGCGAGCAGTACTTC. Protein product: CASSYSAPSSEQYF.

This chain connects TRBV10-1 to TRBJ2-7; 11 positions match TRBD2. CDR3 length equals 18 residues. Germline CDR1 WNHNN, CDR2 SYGVQD (reference sequence). After removal of 2 bases from V and 0 bases from J, the junction contained 9 bases not matched to a gene. The CDR3 loop is CASSEKLTSGDSSYEQYF. CDR3 sequence (DNA): TGCGCCAGCAGTGAGAAGTTGACTAGCGGGGATAGCTCCTACGAGCAGTACTTC.

The rearrangement joins TRBV6-5 to TRBJ2-3; the D gene is possibly TRBD1 (5 bases). The germline V and J ends were trimmed by 8 bases and 6 bases, with 15 bases remaining between them. Germline V gene sequence: CDR1 MNHEY, CDR2 SVGAGI. CDR3 length: 13 residues. CDR3 bases: TGTGCCAGCGGGGCAGGGAAGGGGGATACGCAGTATTTT. Its protein is CASGAGKGDTQYF.

J is TRBJ2-7 and V is TRBV18; D is unclear. Germline V CDR1 and CDR2: KGHSH, LQKENI. Trimming stripped 3 bases from V and 0 bases from J, with 12 bases between. This CDR3 is 15 amino acids long. Here the CDR3 reads CASSPVRPSSYEQYF. CDR3 in DNA: TGTGCCAGCTCACCGGTCAGACCTAGCTCCTACGAGCAGTACTTC.

CDR3 in amino acids: CASSFHETQYF. DNA for the CDR3: TGTGCCAGCAGCTTTCATGAGACCCAGTACTTC. The chain uses TRBV5-6 and TRBJ2-5, with D uncertain. The V gene's germline CDR1 is SGHDT and CDR2 YYEEEE. Trimming removed 2 bases from V and 5 bases from J, with 4 bases in between. CDR3 length: 11 amino acids.

This clone is a singleton in its sample. The chain couples TRBV16 to TRBJ2-4; TRBD2 might be the D (6 bases). Germline V gives CDR1 KGHSY, CDR2 FQNENV. The CDR3 runs 16 residues. V was clipped by 3 bases and J by 2 bases, with 14 bases between them. The CDR3 region is CASSQAHGGSKNIQYF. The CDR3 DNA follows: TGTGCCAGCAGCCAGGCACACGGGGGTTCCAAAAACATTCAGTACTTC.

This sequence joins TRBV6-4 and TRBJ1-4, with 11 bases aligning to TRBD1. J gave up 7 bases and V 11 bases, and 18 bases lay outside the gene matches. CDR3 length: 17 residues. CDR1 MRHNA and CDR2 SNTAGT come from the germline V gene. CDR3 residues: CAGEGQGDNDRSEKLFF. The CDR3 coding sequence is TGTGCCGGGGAGGGACAGGGGGATAACGATCGAAGTGAAAAACTGTTTTTT.

This clone has just a few counts. This chain uses TRBV4-3 with TRBJ1-4; possibly TRBD1 for D (5 bases). V lost 4 bases and J 0 bases, leaving 12 bases between the germline ends. Germline CDR1 is LGHNA and CDR2 is YSLEER. The CDR3 extends over 16 amino acids. The CDR3 is CASSLGRGTTNEKLFF. Written as DNA, the CDR3 is TGCGCCAGCAGCCTAGGCCGGGGGACAACTAATGAAAAACTGTTTTTT.

There are a few counts of this clone. The gene calls are TRBV6-5 and TRBJ1-2; 7 bases map to TRBD1. The CDR3 totals 13 residues. The junction had 4 bases not matched to a gene; V was cut back by 8 bases and J by 1 base. The V gene's germline CDR1 is MNHEY and CDR2 SVGAGI. Written as DNA, the CDR3 is TGTGCCAGCGGACAGGTGCTTAACTATGGCTACACCTTC. As protein: CASGQVLNYGYTF.